This is a list of T cell receptor beta chains from one sample in a study of blood T cell repertoires in COVID-19. Clones were read by immunoSEQ multiplex PCR, and TCRdb kept only the in-frame ones, dropping some. The table shows over 250,000 clones, with approximately 83% occurring only once. The sequenced sample consisted of peripheral blood. These TCRs come from a woman in her 70s with acute or convalescent COVID-19. CDR3s include the opening cysteine and the closing phenylalanine or tryptophan. D genes are given only for firm matches. Size is omitted from some rows. Given values are once, few, many or a class for expanded clones.

TRBJ1-5,TRBD1,.,TRBV7-8,CASSFGTGGGGPQHF,TGTGCCAGCAGCTTTGGGACAGGGGGCGGAGGGCCCCAGCATTTT
TRBJ2-3,.,once,TRBV2,CASGVAGTDTQYF,TGTGCCAGTGGGGTAGCGGGCACAGATACGCAGTATTTT
TRBJ1-3,.,few,TRBV18,CASSPLELPGTGNTIYF,TGTGCCAGCTCCCCCCTGGAGCTACCCGGTACCGGAAACACCATATATTTT
TRBJ1-5,.,many,TRBV5-4,CASSLAGGPGPQHF,TGTGCCAGCAGCTTGGCCGGCGGCCCCGGCCCCCAGCATTTT
TRBJ2-6,TRBD1,.,TRBV5-4,CASSTRTGRPGANVLTF,TGTGCCAGCAGCACCCGGACAGGCCGGCCTGGGGCCAACGTCCTGACTTTC
TRBJ1-2,TRBD1,.,TRBV7-9,CASSRTGEPSNYGYTF,TGTGCCAGCAGCAGGACAGGGGAACCGTCTAACTATGGCTACACCTTC
TRBJ2-1,.,.,TRBV3-1/TRBV3-2,CASSRRNEQFF,TGTGCCAGCAGCCGTCGCAATGAGCAGTTCTTC
TRBJ1-2,.,.,TRBV6-6,CASSQGGFYGYTF,TGTGCCAGCAGCCAGGGAGGGTTCTATGGCTACACCTTC
TRBJ1-1,.,.,TRBV2,CASSDFRGRYTEAFF,TGTGCCAGCAGTGATTTCCGAGGAAGGTACACTGAAGCTTTCTTT
TRBJ1-2,.,.,TRBV6-5,CASSTPDGGNYGYTF,TGTGCCAGCTCGACCCCCGACGGGGGAAACTATGGCTACACCTTC
TRBJ1-2,TRBD1,.,TRBV19,CASSPGQGRGQYGYTF,TGTGCCAGTAGCCCTGGACAGGGTCGGGGCCAATATGGCTACACCTTC
TRBJ2-5,TRBD1,.,TRBV18,CASSRDIRGQETQYF,TGTGCCAGTTCCAGGGATATCAGGGGGCAAGAGACCCAGTACTTC
TRBJ1-2,.,.,TRBV11-2,CASSPISAQGEGYTF,TGTGCCAGCAGCCCAATCAGCGCACAGGGTGAAGGCTACACCTTC
TRBJ1-2,.,few,TRBV14,CASSQGRGGGYTF,TGTGCCAGCAGCCAAGGACGGGGTGGTGGCTACACCTTC
TRBJ2-2,TRBD2,.,TRBV3-1/TRBV3-2,CASSQESTVAGGPGELFF,TGTGCCAGCAGCCAAGAGAGCACGGTAGCGGGGGGGCCCGGGGAGCTGTTTTTT
TRBJ1-5,.,.,TRBV4-1,CASSQSVGRSNQPQHF,TGCGCCAGCAGCCAATCAGTGGGGCGCAGCAATCAGCCCCAGCATTTT
TRBJ1-3,.,.,TRBV9,CASSVGQGNRNTIYF,TGTGCCAGCAGCGTAGGTCAGGGAAATCGAAACACCATATATTTT
TRBJ1-6,.,once,TRBV6-2/TRBV6-3,CASSLRDSSPLHF,TGTGCCAGCAGCCTCCGGGACTCCTCACCCCTCCACTTT
TRBJ1-4,TRBD1,.,TRBV4-2,CASSQRGGARRTNEKLFF,TGTGCCAGCAGCCAAAGAGGGGGCGCAAGGAGGACTAATGAAAAACTGTTTTTT
TRBJ1-1,.,.,TRBV18,CASSPLDRNEAFF,TGTGCCAGCTCACCCTTAGACAGGAATGAAGCTTTCTTT
TRBJ1-2,TRBD1,.,TRBV14,CASSQRLRPGGRGYTF,TGTGCCAGCAGCCAGAGGTTAAGGCCAGGGGGCCGCGGCTACACCTTC
TRBJ2-7,TRBD2,.,TRBV6-2/TRBV6-3,CASSWGLAHEQYF,TGTGCCAGCAGCTGGGGACTAGCCCACGAGCAGTACTTC
TRBJ2-6,TRBD1,.,TRBV27,CASTSRRQGTSTANVLTF,TGTGCCAGCACCTCCAGAAGACAGGGCACGAGTACGGCCAACGTCCTGACTTTC
TRBJ1-4,.,.,TRBV18,CASSRGANEKLFF,TGTGCCAGCTCACGGGGGGCTAATGAAAAACTGTTTTTT
TRBJ1-2,.,few,TRBV5-1,CASSLGGGENYGYTF,TGCGCCAGCAGCTTGGGCGGGGGTGAGAACTATGGCTACACCTTC
TRBJ1-1,.,.,TRBV12-3/TRBV12-4,CASSQQENTEAFF,TGTGCCAGCAGTCAACAGGAGAACACTGAAGCTTTCTTT
TRBJ1-5,.,.,TRBV5-6,CASSLFGSSNQPQHF,TGTGCCAGCAGCTTGTTCGGGAGTAGCAATCAGCCCCAGCATTTT
TRBJ1-2,.,once,TRBV30,CAWSDDQRLYDYTF,TGTGCCTGGAGTGACGACCAGCGACTCTATGACTACACCTTC
TRBJ1-2,TRBD1,.,TRBV6-5,CASSPGQGFYGYTF,TGTGCCAGCAGCCCGGGACAGGGTTTCTATGGCTACACCTTC
TRBJ1-1,.,.,TRBV21-1,CASSSRSRGSGTEAFF,TGTGCCAGCAGCAGTAGGTCAAGGGGTTCAGGCACTGAAGCTTTCTTT
TRBJ2-7,TRBD1,.,TRBV6-5,CASSLSDRGLEQYF,TGTGCCAGCAGCCTCTCGGACAGGGGGCTCGAGCAGTACTTC